The 17 T cell receptor beta chains given below trace back to one sample, sequenced in a study of T cells in Graves' hyperthyroidism and ophthalmopathy. RNA transcripts were the template for amplifying TCR beta CDR3 regions. Initially, a first-round RT-PCR of the TCR CDR3 employed the HTBI primer set. One entry per CDR3 protein results from TCRdb running MiXCR on the multiplex PCR reads. The repertoire has 400,000 to 600,000 distinct CDR3 sequences, around 20% of them found once; the top ten carry approximately 26%. The sample taken for sequencing was blood. Receptor source: a man in his late teens or twenties with Graves' hyperthyroidism.

As regards this clonotype: No conserved phenylalanine or tryptophan ends this CDR3, so it is likely a read error. The chain is built from TRBV12-3 or TRBV12-4 and TRBJ1-2; no definite D call. V lost 7 bases to trimming and J lost 6 bases, with 18 bases between them. The CDR3 spans 14 residues. CDR3 nucleotide sequence: TGTGCCAGCACCATCCGGAACCTACCGGATGGCTACACCCTC. It encodes CASTIRNLPDGYTL.

This clonotype was seen more than once but under ten times. The rearrangement joins TRBV19 to TRBJ1-1; a possible D gene is TRBD1 (6 bases). Germline-derived CDR1 and CDR2 are LNHDA and SQIVND (reference sequence). The germline V and J ends were trimmed by 11 bases and 3 bases, with 19 bases remaining between them. This CDR3 is built from 14 residues. The CDR3 DNA sequence: TGTGCCTCACGAGAAGGGTCAGGGGACACTGAAGCTTTCTTT. It encodes CASREGSGDTEAFF. Based on the CDR3 plus reference TRBV19 and TRBJ1-1, the full variable domain is DGGITQSPKYLFRKEGQNVTLSCEQNLNHDAMYWYRQDPGQGLRLIYYSQIVNDFQKGDIAEGYSVSREKKESFPLTVTSAQKNPTAFYLCASREGSGDTEAFFGQGTRLTVV.

This clonotype turned up a few times. This rearrangement joins TRBV7-2 to TRBJ1-1; no reliable D call. The CDR3 runs 16 residues. Germline V gene data show CDR1 as SGHTA and CDR2 as FQGNSA. The V and J ends lost 2 bases and 0 bases respectively, with 13 bases between them. The CDR3 here is CASSLTIPRMNTEAFF. CDR3 in DNA: TGTGCCAGCAGCTTAACGATCCCTCGTATGAACACTGAAGCTTTCTTT.

The V and J genes are TRBV12-3 or TRBV12-4 and TRBJ1-1; D remains ambiguous. The CDR3 loop spans 13 amino acids. Trimming took 8 bases from V and 2 from J, leaving 12 bases between them. CDR3 DNA sequence: TGTGCCAGCGAGAGGAGGGAAAACACTGAAGCTTTCTTT. Translating it yields CASERRENTEAFF.

This chain uses TRBV10-3 with TRBJ2-7; TRBD1 agrees at 7 bases. Germline CDR1 reads ENHRY; CDR2 reads SYGVKD. The CDR3 loop spans 14 amino acids. V shed 4 bases, J shed 2 bases, and the junction held 5 bases outside the gene matches. The CDR3 DNA sequence: TGTGCCATCAGTGCGTCCACAGGGGCCTACGAGCAGTACTTC. This translates into CAISASTGAYEQYF.

This clonotype appeared many times. V is TRBV28 and J is TRBJ1-1; 8 nucleotides match TRBD1. The V and J ends lost 6 bases and 0 bases, in that order; junction bases with no gene match: 3. The germline gives CDR1 MDHEN, CDR2 SYDVKM. The CDR3 has 14 residues. As DNA, the CDR3 is TGTGCCAGCAGCGCACAGGGGGTGAACACTGAAGCTTTCTTT. Its translation: CASSAQGVNTEAFF.

About this clonotype: This may arise from a read error, as a much more abundant clone is one base away. The rearrangement links TRBV5-1 to TRBJ1-5; tentatively, D is TRBD1 (6 bases). In germline, CDR1 is SGHRS, CDR2 YFSETQ. The CDR3 totals 14 residues. In DNA form, the CDR3 reads TGCGTCAGCAGCTTCGCAGGGGCTGGACAGCCCCAGCATTTT. As protein: CVSSFAGAGQPQHF. The complete variable domain, with remaining parts taken from reference TRBV5-1 and TRBJ1-5, reads KAGVTQTPRYLIKTRGQQVTLSCSPISGHRSVSWYQQTPGQGLQFLFEYFSETQRNKGNFPGRFSGRQFSNSRSEMNVSTLELGDSALYLCVSSFAGAGQPQHFGDGTRLSIL.

Ten or more counts support this clonotype. The chain carries TRBV19 and TRBJ1-5; a weak D match, TRBD1 (6 bases). The germline gives CDR1 LNHDA, CDR2 SQIVND (reference sequence). The CDR3 runs 17 residues. Trimming took 3 bases from V and 1 from J, leaving 16 bases between them. As DNA, the CDR3 is TGTGCCAGTAGTATGGGGGCCGCGAGGGAGAGCAATCAGCCCCAGCATTTT. This translates into CASSMGAARESNQPQHF. Together with reference TRBV19 and TRBJ1-5, the CDR3 gives the full variable domain: DGGITQSPKYLFRKEGQNVTLSCEQNLNHDAMYWYRQDPGQGLRLIYYSQIVNDFQKGDIAEGYSVSREKKESFPLTVTSAQKNPTAFYLCASSMGAARESNQPQHFGDGTRLSIL.

This clonotype was seen repeatedly, ten times or more. The chain uses TRBV6-5 and TRBJ1-1; possible D gene TRBD1, 5 bases. V gave up 0 bases and J gave up 5 bases, with 7 bases separating them. Germline assignment: CDR1 MNHEY and CDR2 SVGAGI. The CDR3 is made up of 13 amino acids. This CDR3 is CASSYSGATEAFF. CDR3 DNA sequence: TGTGCCAGCAGTTACTCAGGGGCTACTGAAGCTTTCTTT.

This clonotype came up many times. The chain is built from TRBV7-6 and TRBJ2-7, with TRBD2 matching over 7 bases. The germline gives CDR1 SGHVS, CDR2 FNYEAQ. Unmatched junction bases numbered 9, after V lost 4 bases and J lost 3 bases. This CDR3 is 15 amino acids long. The CDR3 spells CASSSVEGGDYEQYF. In nucleotides, the CDR3 is TGTGCCAGCAGCTCAGTGGAGGGAGGGGACTACGAGCAGTACTTC.

This clonotype was observed at least ten times. The rearrangement links TRBV28 to TRBJ2-3; TRBD1 matches at 9 bases. This CDR3 has 15 residues. Germline-derived CDR1 and CDR2 are MDHEN and SYDVKM. V was clipped by 4 bases and J by 4 bases; unmatched bases: 6. The CDR3 spells CASSSLTGGADTQYF. As DNA, the CDR3 is TGTGCCAGCAGTTCTCTAACAGGGGGCGCAGATACGCAGTATTTT.

The V gene is TRBV12-3 or TRBV12-4, the J gene TRBJ1-5; D remains unclear. The CDR3 has 14 amino acids. V was clipped by 1 base and J by 3 bases, with 7 bases between them. The CDR3 loop is CASSLGTFNQPQHF. In nucleotides, the CDR3 is TGTGCCAGCAGTTTAGGGACTTTCAATCAGCCCCAGCATTTT.

CDR3 loop: CAWSVRGGAWGANVLTF. CDR3 bases: TGTGCCTGGAGTGTACGGGGGGGCGCGTGGGGGGCCAACGTCCTGACTTTC. The J gene is TRBJ2-6, the V gene TRBV30, with TRBD2 matching 8 bases. V shed 0 bases and J 4 bases; nucleotides not matched to a gene: 8. The CDR3 sequence is 17 residues long. Germline loops: CDR1 GTSNPN, CDR2 SVGIG (reference sequence).

This clonotype was seen repeatedly, ten times or more. For the CDR3, the DNA is TGTGCCAGCAGTTTGAGTCTAGACCGCTCCGAGGCGCAGTATTTT. Translating gives CASSLSLDRSEAQYF. This sequence joins TRBV12-3 or TRBV12-4 and TRBJ2-3; D is unclear. The V gene lost 3 bases and the J gene lost 10 bases, with 20 bases spanning the gap. CDR3 size: 15 residues.

This clonotype has a handful of counts. V and J are TRBV30 and TRBJ2-7; D is unclear. V gave up 5 bases and J gave up 2 bases, with 10 bases separating them. From germline, CDR1 is GTSNPN and CDR2 SVGIG (reference sequence). The CDR3 totals 12 residues. DNA of the CDR3: TGTGCCTGGGGTGACCGACCCTACGAGCAGTACTTC. Translating gives CAWGDRPYEQYF.

The CDR3 sequence is CAWRGPGNTIYF. The DNA of the CDR3 is TGTGCCTGGAGGGGGCCCGGAAACACCATATATTTT. The V call is TRBV30, the J call TRBJ1-3; D perhaps matches TRBD1 (5 bases). Germline CDR1 is GTSNPN and CDR2 is SVGIG (reference sequence). Trimming cost V 3 bases and J 4 bases, with 7 bases left between them. The CDR3 has 12 amino acids.

This clonotype has ten or more counts. This chain links TRBV5-1 with TRBJ2-2; tentative D call: TRBD1 (6 bases). The germline V gene has CDR1 SGHRS and CDR2 YFSETQ. The germline V and J ends were trimmed by 1 base and 1 base, with 11 bases remaining between them. This CDR3 comprises 16 residues. The CDR3 region is CASSLWDTQNTGELFF. CDR3 coding DNA: TGCGCCAGCAGCTTGTGGGACACACAGAACACCGGGGAGCTGTTTTTT.